This T cell receptor beta chain was identified in a study of T cell changes during pregnancy in multiple sclerosis. The table came from immunoSEQ multiplex PCR; TCRdb's copy has only in-frame clones and leaves some out. The sample has 70,000 to 90,000 clones; about 90% are singletons. The CDR3 has 14 residues. Looked up from germline, CDR1 is SEHNR and CDR2 is FQNEAQ (reference sequence). Trimming removed 7 bases from V and 8 bases from J, with 18 bases in between. The material was PBMCs, obtained in the first trimester of pregnancy. This clonotype was sampled from a female donor in good health, serving as a control in a pregnancy study. Some clones in this sample may be carry-over from other donors' samples. The rearrangement joins TRBV7-9 to TRBJ1-3; possible D gene TRBD1, 5 bases. Here the CDR3 reads CASTPGPLGYTIYF. Written as DNA, the CDR3 is TGTGCCAGCACCCCAGGGCCCCTCGGGTACACCATATATTTT.